This TCR beta chain was found in a study of cytotoxic CD8 clonotypes in ibrutinib-treated CLL. Findings of the study overall: Sustained-remission and progressing patients had different sampling times. Rising at ibrutinib response, clonality subsequently fell back toward baseline at progression. Public clonotypes were rare and shrank or held steady on treatment.

This clone has a count of ten or more. The antigen is unknown. With sequencing, the targeted depth ranged from 1 in 200,000 to 1 in 1 million T cells. Here immunoSEQ multiplex PCR was the method, and the copy in TCRdb shows in-frame clones only, minus some. Seen here are about 50,000 clones, roughly three fifths observed once, and the top ten hold 28%. The clonotype was recovered from a human donor with chronic lymphocytic leukemia. Here the sequenced sample was PBMCs, taken after 24 months of ibrutinib treatment.

The CDR3 DNA sequence: TGTGCCAGCAGCTGGGGTTGGCCGAACACCGGGGAGCTGTTTTTT. Encoded protein: CASSWGWPNTGELFF. This chain links TRBV14 with TRBJ2-2; unclear D gene. This CDR3 has 15 residues. CDR1 and CDR2 from the germline V gene are SGHDN and FVKESK. Trimming pared 5 bases from V and 0 bases from J, leaving 10 bases between.